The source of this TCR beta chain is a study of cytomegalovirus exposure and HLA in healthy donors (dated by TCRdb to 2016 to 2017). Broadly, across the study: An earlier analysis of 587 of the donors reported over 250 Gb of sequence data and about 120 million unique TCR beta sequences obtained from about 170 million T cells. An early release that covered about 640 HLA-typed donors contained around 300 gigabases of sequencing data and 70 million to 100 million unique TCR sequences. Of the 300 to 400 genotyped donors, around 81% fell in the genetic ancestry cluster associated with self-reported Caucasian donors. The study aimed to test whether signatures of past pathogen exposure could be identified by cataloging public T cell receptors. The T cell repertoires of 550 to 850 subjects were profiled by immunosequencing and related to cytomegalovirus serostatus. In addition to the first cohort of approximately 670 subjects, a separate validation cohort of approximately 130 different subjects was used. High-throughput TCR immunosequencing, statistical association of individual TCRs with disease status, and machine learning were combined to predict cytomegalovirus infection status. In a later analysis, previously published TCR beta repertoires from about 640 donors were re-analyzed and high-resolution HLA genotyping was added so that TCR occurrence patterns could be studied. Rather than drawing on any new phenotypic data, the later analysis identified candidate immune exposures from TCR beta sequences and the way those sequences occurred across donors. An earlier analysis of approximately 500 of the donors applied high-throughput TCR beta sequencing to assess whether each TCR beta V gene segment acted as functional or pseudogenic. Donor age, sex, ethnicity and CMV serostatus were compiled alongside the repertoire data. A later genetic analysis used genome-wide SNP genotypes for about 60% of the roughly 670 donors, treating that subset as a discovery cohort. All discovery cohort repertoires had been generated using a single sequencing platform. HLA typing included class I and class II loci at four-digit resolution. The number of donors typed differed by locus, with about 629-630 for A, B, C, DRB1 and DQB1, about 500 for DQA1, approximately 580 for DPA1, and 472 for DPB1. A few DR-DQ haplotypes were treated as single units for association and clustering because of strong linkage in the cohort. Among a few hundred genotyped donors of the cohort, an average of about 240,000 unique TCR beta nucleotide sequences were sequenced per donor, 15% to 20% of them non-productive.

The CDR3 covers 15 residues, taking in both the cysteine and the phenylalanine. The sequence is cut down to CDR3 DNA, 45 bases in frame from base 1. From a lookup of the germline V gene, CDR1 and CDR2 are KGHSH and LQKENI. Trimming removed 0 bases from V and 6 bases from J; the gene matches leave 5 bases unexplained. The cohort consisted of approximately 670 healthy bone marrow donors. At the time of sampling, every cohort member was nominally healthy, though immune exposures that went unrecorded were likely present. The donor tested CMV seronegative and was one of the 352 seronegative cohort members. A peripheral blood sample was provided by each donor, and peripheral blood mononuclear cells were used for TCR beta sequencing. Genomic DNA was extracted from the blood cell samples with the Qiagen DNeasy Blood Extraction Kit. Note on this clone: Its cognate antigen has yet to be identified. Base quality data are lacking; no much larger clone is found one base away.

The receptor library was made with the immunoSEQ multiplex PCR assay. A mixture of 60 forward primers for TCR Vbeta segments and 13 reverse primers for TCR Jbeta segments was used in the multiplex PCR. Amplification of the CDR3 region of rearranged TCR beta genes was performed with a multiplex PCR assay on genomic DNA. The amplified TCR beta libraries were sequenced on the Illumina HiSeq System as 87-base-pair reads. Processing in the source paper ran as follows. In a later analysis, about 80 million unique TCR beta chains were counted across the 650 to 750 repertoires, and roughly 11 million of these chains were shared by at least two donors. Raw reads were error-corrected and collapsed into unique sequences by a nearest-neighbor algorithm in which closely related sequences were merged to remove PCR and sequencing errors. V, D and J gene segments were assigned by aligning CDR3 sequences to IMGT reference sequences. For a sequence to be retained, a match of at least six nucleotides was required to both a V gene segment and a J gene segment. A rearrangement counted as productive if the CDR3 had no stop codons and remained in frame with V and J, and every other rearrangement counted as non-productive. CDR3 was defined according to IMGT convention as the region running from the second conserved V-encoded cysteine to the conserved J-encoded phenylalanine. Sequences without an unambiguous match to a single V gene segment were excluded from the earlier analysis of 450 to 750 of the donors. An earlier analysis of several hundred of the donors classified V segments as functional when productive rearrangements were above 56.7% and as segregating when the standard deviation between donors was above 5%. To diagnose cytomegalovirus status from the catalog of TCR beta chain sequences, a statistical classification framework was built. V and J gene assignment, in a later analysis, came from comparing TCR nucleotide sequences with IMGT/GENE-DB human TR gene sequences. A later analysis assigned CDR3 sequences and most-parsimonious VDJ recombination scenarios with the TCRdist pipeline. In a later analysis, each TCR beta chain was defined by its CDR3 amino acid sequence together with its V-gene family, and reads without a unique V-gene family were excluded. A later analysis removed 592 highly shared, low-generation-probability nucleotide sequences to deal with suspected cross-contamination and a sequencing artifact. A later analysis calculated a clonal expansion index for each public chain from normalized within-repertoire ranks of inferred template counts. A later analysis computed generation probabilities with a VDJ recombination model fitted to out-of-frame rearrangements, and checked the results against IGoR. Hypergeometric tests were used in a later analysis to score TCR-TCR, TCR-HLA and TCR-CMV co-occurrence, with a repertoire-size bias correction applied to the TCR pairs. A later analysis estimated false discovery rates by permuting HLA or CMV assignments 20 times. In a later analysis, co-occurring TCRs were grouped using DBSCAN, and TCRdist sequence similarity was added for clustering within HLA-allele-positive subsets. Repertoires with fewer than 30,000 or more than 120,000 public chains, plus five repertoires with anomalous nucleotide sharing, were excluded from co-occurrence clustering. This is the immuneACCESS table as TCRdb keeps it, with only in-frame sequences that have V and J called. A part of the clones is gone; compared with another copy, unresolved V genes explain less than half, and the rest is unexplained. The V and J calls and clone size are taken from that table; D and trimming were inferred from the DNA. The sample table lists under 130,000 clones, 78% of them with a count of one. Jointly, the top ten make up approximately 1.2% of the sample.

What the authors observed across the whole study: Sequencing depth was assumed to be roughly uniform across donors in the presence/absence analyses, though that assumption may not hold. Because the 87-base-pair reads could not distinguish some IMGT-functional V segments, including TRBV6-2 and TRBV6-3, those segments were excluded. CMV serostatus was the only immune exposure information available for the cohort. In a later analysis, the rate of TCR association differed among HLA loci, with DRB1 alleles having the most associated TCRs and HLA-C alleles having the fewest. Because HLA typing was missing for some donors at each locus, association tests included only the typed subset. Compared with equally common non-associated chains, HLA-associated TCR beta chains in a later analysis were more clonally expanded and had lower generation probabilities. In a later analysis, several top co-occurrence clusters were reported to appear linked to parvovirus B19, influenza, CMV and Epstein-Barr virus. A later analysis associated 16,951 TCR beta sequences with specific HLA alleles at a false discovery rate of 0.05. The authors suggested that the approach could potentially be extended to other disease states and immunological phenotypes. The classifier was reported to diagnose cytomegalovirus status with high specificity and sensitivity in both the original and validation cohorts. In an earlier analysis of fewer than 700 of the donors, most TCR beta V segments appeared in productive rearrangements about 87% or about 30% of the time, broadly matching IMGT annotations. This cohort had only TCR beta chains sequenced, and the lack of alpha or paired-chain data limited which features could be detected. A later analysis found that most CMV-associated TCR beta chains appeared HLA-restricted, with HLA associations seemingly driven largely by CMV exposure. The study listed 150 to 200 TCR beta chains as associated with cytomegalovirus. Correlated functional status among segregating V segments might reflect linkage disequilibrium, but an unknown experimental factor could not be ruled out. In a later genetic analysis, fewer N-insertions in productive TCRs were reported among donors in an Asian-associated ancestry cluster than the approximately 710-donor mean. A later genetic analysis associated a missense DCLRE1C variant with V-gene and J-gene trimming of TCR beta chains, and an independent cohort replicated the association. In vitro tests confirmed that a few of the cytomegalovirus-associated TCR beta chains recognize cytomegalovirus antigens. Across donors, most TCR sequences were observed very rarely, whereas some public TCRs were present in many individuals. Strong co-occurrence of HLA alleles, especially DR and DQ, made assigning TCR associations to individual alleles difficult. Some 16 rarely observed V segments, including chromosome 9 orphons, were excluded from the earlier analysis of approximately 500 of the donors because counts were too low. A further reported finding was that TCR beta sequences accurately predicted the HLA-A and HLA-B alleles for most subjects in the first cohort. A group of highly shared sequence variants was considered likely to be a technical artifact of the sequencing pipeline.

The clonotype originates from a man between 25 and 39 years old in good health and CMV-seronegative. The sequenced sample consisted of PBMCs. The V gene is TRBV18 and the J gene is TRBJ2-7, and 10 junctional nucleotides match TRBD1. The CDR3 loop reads CASSPPWTGGGEQYF. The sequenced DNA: TGTGCCAGCTCACCACCGTGGACAGGGGGTGGCGAGCAGTACTTC.